This TCR beta chain stems from a study of spatial heterogeneity in lung cancer. Whole-study context: Alpha-chain sequences were consistently detected less often than beta-chain sequences. TCR and UMI combinations that were unique each appeared, on average, more than ten times in raw reads.

Time point: sample taken at primary tumor resection. Tumor, nontumor lung or frozen PBMC supplied whole RNA, sequenced without sorting. A total of 72 untreated early-stage non-small cell lung cancer patients served as donors. Every individual TCR cDNA molecule carried its own unique molecular identifier, which allowed correction of PCR and sequencing errors. From the 5' RACE reads, TCRdb called clonotypes with MiXCR, one entry per CDR3 protein. The table shows about 80,000 distinct CDR3 sequences, with approximately 20% occurring only once. This clonotype was detected a few times. Trimming removed 5 bases from V and 6 bases from J; junction bases left unmatched: 5. Germline V gene data show CDR1 as LGHNA and CDR2 as YSLEER. This CDR3 has 16 amino acids.

The gene calls are TRBV4-3 and TRBJ2-3; 16 positions match TRBD2. This TCR was sampled from a male donor with early-stage non-small cell lung cancer. Material: PBMCs, obtained at surgery. CDR3 coding DNA: TGCGCCAGCAGCAAGGGACTAGCGGGGGGGTCGGATACGCAGTATTTT. Its translation: CASSKGLAGGSDTQYF.